A few counts support the clone carrying this T cell receptor beta chain. This entry is derived from a study of T-cell reconstitution after alpha-beta-depleted transplantation in children. This CDR3 has 15 residues. V gave up 3 bases and J gave up 2 bases; unmatched junction bases: 2. Germline-derived CDR1 and CDR2 are LNHNV and YYDKDF (reference sequence). Construction of the TCRbeta library involved unique molecular identifiers. One entry per CDR3 protein, called by TCRdb with MiXCR from the PCR reads. The sample includes some 640,000 distinct CDR3 sequences, roughly 17% of them seen just once. The material was PBMCs from the stem cell graft donor, obtained from the stem cell graft. The rearrangement joins TRBV15 to TRBJ2-1; 9 bases match TRBD1. The receptor's source is a human donor who donated a stem cell graft to a child with acute myeloid leukemia. The CDR3 DNA is TGTGCCACCAGCAGTACAGGGGGCGCCTACAATGAGCAGTTCTTC. Its protein is CATSSTGGAYNEQFF.